The text below deals with one TCR beta chain. This entry comes from a study of blood T cell repertoires in COVID-19. The overall study: COVID-19 samples from acute and convalescent phases originated in the United States, Italy and Spain. PBMCs, B-cell-depleted T cells, or T cells were the source of the cDNA or gDNA that made up the material.

V shed 5 bases and J 5 bases; nucleotides not matched to a gene: 11. There are 17 residues in the CDR3. Germline V gene data show CDR1 as KGHDR and CDR2 as SFDVKD. Original processing notes: Estimated nucleated cell counts came from reference gene primer amplification. The repertoire was sequenced with immunoSEQ multiplex PCR; TCRdb's copy has only in-frame clones and lacks some. V, J and clone size reflect that table, while D and trimming were determined from the DNA. The data hold about 260,000 clones, with 80% to 90% observed a single time. The chain couples TRBV24-1 to TRBJ1-2, with 12 bases fitting TRBD1. The TCR originated in a young woman who had recovered from COVID-19. The sequenced sample was PBMCs or T cells enriched from blood (not recorded which). CDR3 bases: TGTGCCACCAGTGGGGGACAGGGGGCGAATGTATTTTATGGCTACACCTTC. This codes for CATSGGQGANVFYGYTF.